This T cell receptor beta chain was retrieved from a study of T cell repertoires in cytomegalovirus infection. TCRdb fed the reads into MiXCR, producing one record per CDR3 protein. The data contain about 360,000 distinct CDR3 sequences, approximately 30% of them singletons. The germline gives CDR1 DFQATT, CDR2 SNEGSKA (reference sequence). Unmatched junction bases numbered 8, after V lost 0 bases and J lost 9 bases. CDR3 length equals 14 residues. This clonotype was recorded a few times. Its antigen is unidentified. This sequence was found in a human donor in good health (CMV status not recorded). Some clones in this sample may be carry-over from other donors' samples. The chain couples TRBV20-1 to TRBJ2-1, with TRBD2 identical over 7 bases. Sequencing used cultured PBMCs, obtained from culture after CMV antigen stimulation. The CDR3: CSARDRAGEGEQFF. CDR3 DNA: TGCAGTGCTAGAGATAGGGCGGGAGAGGGTGAGCAGTTCTTC.